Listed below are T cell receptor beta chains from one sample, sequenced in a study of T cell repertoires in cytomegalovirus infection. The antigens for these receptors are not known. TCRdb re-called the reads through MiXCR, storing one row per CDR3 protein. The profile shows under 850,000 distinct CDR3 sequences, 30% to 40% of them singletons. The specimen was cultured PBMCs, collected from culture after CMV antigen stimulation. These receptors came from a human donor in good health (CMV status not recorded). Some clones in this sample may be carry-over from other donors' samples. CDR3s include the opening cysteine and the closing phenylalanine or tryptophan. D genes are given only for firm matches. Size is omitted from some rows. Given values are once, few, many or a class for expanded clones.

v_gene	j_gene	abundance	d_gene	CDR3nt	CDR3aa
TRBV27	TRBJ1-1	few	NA	TGTGCCAGCAGTGGGGGATTGAACACTGAAGCTTTCTTT	CASSGGLNTEAFF
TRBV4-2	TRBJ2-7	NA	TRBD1	TGTGCCAGCAGCCAACCGACAGGGGACAGGCCTAACGAGCAGTACTTC	CASSQPTGDRPNEQYF
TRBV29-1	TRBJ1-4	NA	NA	TGCAGCGTTGAAACGGATGGTGAAAAACTGTTTTTT	CSVETDGEKLFF
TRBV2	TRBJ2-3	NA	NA	TGTGCCAGCAGTGAGATCACTACAGATACGCAGTATTTT	CASSEITTDTQYF
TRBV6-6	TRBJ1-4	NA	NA	TGTGCCAGCCGGTCGCCGGGGGTTAATGAAAAACTGTTTTTT	CASRSPGVNEKLFF
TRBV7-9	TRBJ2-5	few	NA	TGTGCCAGCATCCCGGGCCGACAAGAGACCCAGTACTTC	CASIPGRQETQYF
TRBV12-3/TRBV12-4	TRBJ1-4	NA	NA	TGTGCCAGCAGGCCACAGGGACCTAATGAAAAACTGTTTTTT	CASRPQGPNEKLFF
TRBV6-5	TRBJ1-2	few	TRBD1	TGTGCCAGCAGCCCCTCCCGTGGACAGGGCCCTTATGGCTACACCTTC	CASSPSRGQGPYGYTF
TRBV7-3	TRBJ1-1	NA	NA	TGTGCCAGCAGCCCAAGGACAGAGTACACTGAAGCTTTCTTT	CASSPRTEYTEAFF
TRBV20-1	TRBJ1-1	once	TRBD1	TGCAGTGCTAGCGAGGGGGCGAGCGGCACTGAAGCTTTCTTT	CSASEGASGTEAFF
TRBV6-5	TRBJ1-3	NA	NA	TGTGCCAGCAGTTACTCGTTAAGGCTCTCCGGAAACACCATATATTTT	CASSYSLRLSGNTIYF
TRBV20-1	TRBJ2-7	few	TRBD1	TGCAGTGCTCCCAAGGACAGGTTCTCCTACGAGCAGTACTTC	CSAPKDRFSYEQYF
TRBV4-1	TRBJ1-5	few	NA	TGCGCCAGCAGCCAAGCGGGAGGGAGGACTCAGCCCCAGCATTTT	CASSQAGGRTQPQHF
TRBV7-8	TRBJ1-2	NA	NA	TGTGCCAGCAGCTATAGGCCCCGGGACGGAAGCTATGGCTACACCTTC	CASSYRPRDGSYGYTF
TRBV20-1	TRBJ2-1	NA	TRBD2	TGCAGTGACACAGCGGGAAACAATGAGCAGTTCTTC	CSDTAGNNEQFF
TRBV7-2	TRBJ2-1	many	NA	TGTGCCAGCAGCTTAGGCACAGTCAATGAGCAGTTCTTC	CASSLGTVNEQFF
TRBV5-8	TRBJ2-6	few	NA	TGTGCCAGCAGCTTGGGGCACTCTGGGGCCAACGTCCTGACTTTC	CASSLGHSGANVLTF
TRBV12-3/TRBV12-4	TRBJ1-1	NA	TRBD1	TGTGTCAGCAGTTCGACAGGGGGCGTATCTGAAGCTTTCTTT	CVSSSTGGVSEAFF
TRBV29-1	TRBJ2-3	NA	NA	TGCAGCGTTGCAGAGGATACGCAGTATTTT	CSVAEDTQYF
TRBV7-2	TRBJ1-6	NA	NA	TGTGCCAGCAGCTTAGTCTCCCTCGGGCCCCTCCACTTT	CASSLVSLGPLHF
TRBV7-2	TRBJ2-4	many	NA	TGTGCCAGCAGCTCCTCCCTAGGAGCCAAAAACATTCAGTACTTC	CASSSSLGAKNIQYF
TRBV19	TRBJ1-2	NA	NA	TGTGCCAGTAGGCGCGATGGCTACACCTTC	CASRRDGYTF
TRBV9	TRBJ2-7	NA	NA	TGTGCCAGCAGCGTAGCCGGGCCCCAGCCCACCTACGAGCAGTACTTC	CASSVAGPQPTYEQYF
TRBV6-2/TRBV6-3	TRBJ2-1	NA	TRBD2	TGTGCCAGCAGTTACTCCGGCCTTAGCGGGAGCGCGGTTGATGAGCAGTTCTTC	CASSYSGLSGSAVDEQFF
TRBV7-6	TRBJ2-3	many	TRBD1	TGTGCCAGCAGCTTAGACGGGACAGGGTTGACAGATACGCAGTATTTT	CASSLDGTGLTDTQYF
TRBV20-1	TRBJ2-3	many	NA	TGCAGTGCTAGCCACGGGGCCTCTAGCACAGATACGCAGTATTTT	CSASHGASSTDTQYF
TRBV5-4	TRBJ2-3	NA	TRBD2	TGTGCCAGCAGCTTTTCAGCGGGAGAAACAGATACGCAGTATTTT	CASSFSAGETDTQYF
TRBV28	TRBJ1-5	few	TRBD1	TGTGCCACCCGGGACAGGGCACGTCAGCCCCAGCATTTT	CATRDRARQPQHF
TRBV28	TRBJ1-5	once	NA	TGTGCCAGCAGTTTTAGCCCCTTGGGGGGGGCGAGGTCGCCCTGGCAGCCCCAGCATTTT	CASSFSPLGGARSPWQPQHF
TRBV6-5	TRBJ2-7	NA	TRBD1	TGTGCCAGCAGTTCCCCGGGACAGGATGGGACCTACGAGCAGTACTTC	CASSSPGQDGTYEQYF
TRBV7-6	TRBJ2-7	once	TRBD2	TGTGCCAGCAGCCTAAGTGTCGGGACTAGCGTAGACTACGAGCAGTACTTC	CASSLSVGTSVDYEQYF
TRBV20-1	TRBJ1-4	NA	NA	TGCAGTGCTAGAGGAGGGAGTTCTAATGAAAAACTGTTTTTT	CSARGGSSNEKLFF
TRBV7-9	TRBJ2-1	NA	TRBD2	TGTGCCAGCAGCATTAGCGGGGTTGGCGATGAGCAGTTCTTC	CASSISGVGDEQFF
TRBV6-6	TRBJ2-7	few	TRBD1	TGTGCCAGCAGGACACCGGGACAGGGGAGGAACGAGCAGTACTTC	CASRTPGQGRNEQYF
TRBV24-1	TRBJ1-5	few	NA	TGTGCCACCAGTGACCTTACAAGCAATCAGCCCCAGCATTTT	CATSDLTSNQPQHF
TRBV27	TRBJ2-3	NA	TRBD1	TGTGCCAGCAGTACCACACGGGACAGGGGGCGAGATACGCAGTATTTT	CASSTTRDRGRDTQYF
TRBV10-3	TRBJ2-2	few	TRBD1	TGTGCCATCAAACAATTGGGGACAGGGCACACCGGGGAGCTGTTTTTT	CAIKQLGTGHTGELFF
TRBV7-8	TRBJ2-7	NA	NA	TGTACCAGCAGCTTAGCCGCAGGGGACTATCCTTACGAGCAGTACTTC	CTSSLAAGDYPYEQYF
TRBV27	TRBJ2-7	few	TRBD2	TGTGCCAGCTCTACTACTAGCCTAGCGGGAGAATCCTACGAGCAGTACTTC	CASSTTSLAGESYEQYF
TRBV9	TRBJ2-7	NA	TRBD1	TGTGCCAGCAGCCCGGGGACAGTATTCTACGAGCAGTACTTC	CASSPGTVFYEQYF